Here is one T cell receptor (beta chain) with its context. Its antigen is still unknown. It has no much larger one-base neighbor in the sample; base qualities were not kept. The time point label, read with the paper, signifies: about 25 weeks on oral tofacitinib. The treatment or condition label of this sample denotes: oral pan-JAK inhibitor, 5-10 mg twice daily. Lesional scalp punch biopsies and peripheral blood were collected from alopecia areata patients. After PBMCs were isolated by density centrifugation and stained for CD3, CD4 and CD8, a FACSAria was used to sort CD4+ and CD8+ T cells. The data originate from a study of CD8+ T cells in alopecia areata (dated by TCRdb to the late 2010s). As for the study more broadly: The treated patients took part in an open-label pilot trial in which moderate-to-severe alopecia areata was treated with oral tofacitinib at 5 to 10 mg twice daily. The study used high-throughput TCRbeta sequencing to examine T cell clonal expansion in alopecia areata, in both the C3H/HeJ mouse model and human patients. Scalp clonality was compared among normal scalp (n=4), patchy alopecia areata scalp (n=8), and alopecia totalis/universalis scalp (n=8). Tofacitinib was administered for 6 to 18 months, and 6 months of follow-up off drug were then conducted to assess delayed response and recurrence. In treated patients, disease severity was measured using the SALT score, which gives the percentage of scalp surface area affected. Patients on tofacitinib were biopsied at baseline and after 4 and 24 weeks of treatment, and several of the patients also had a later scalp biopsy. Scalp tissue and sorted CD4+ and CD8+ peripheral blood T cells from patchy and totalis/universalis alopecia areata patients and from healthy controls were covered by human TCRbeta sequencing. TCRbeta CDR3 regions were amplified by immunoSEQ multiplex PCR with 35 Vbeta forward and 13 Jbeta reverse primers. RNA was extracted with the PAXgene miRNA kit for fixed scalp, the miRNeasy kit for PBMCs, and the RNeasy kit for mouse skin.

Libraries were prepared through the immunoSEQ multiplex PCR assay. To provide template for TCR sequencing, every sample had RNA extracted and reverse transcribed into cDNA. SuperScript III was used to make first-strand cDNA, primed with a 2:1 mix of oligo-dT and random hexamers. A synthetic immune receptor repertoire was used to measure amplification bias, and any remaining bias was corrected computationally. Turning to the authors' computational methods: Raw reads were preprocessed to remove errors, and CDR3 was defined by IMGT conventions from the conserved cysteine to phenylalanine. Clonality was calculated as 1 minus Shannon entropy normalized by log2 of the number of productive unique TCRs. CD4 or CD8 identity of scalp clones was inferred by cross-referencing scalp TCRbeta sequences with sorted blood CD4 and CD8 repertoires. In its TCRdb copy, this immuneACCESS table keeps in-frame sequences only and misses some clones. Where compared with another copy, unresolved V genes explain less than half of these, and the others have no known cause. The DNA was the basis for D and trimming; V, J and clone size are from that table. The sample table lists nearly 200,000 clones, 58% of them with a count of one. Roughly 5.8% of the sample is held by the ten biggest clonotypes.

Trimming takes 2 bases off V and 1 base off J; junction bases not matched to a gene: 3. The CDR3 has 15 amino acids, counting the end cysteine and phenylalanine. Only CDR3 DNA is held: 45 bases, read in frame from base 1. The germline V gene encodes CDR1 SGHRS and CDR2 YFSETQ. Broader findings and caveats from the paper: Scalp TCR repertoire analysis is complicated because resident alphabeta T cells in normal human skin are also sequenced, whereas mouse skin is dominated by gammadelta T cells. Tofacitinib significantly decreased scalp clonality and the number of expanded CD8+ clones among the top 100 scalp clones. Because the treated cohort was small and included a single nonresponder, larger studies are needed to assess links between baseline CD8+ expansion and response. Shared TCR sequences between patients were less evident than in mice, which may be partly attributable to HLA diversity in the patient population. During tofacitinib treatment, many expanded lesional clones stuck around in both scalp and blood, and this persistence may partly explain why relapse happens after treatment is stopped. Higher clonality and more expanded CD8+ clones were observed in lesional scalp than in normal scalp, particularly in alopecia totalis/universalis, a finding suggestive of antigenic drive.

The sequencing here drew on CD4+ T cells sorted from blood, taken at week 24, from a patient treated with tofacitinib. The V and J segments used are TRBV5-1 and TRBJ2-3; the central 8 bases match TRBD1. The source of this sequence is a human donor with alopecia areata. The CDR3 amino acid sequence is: CASSLSDRGTDTQYF. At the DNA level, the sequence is TGCGCCAGCAGCTTATCGGACAGGGGCACAGATACGCAGTATTTT.